This T cell receptor (beta chain) stems from a study of CD8 T cells in Susac syndrome. Background on the study: There were Susac syndrome patients who were therapy-naive at blood draw, others on corticosteroids, and others on intravenous immunoglobulin alone.

Random hexamers were used to reverse transcribe an amount of 0.5 to 1 ug RNA. With immunoSEQ multiplex PCR, TCR beta CDR3 was amplified across 54 Vbeta and 13 Jbeta. TCRdb redid the calling of the immunoSEQ multiplex PCR reads with MiXCR, one entry per CDR3 protein. The table lists roughly 88,000 distinct CDR3 sequences, approximately 96% of them singletons, with approximately 0.42% in the top ten. Peripheral blood CD8+ and CD4+ T cells were profiled by TCR beta sequencing. Under recently defined diagnostic criteria, the patients with Susac syndrome qualified as having definite or probable disease. The sequenced material came from CD8+ T cells from PBMCs. This TCR came from a human donor with Susac syndrome.

CDR3 DNA: TGTGCCAGCAGCTTAGTTTTGGGACAGGGTTTGATTCCCTCTGGGGCCAACGTCCTGACTTTC. It specifies CASSLVLGQGLIPSGANVLTF. The chain couples TRBV11-1 to TRBJ2-6; 9 nucleotides agree with TRBD1. V dropped 1 base and J dropped 0; count of bases not matched to a gene: 13. This CDR3 region has 21 residues. Per the germline V gene, CDR1 is SGHAT and CDR2 is FQDESV (reference sequence).